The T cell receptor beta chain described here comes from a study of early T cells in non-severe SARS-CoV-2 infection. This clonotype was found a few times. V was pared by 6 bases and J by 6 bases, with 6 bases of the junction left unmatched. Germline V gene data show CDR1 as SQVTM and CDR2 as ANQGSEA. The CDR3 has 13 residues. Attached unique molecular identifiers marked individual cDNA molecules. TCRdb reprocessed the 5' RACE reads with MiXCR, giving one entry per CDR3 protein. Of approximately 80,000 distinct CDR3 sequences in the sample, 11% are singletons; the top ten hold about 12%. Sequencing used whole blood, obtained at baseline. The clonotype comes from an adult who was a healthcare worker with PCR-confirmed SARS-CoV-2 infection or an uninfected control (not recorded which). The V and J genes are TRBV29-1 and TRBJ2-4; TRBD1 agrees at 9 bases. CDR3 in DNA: TGCAGCGTCCCGGGACAGGGAATAAACATTCAGTACTTC. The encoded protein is CSVPGQGINIQYF.